What follows are 4 T cell receptor beta chains derived from one specimen sequenced in a study of tumor and adjacent non-tumor tissue in lung cancer. A modified ARM-PCR protocol with three rounds of nested PCR amplified TCRbeta. TCRdb reprocessed the multiplex PCR reads with MiXCR, giving one entry per CDR3 protein. The profile shows 200,000 to 250,000 distinct CDR3 sequences, around 71% of them singletons. RNA was extracted from bulk tissue without any cell sorting. The sample was lung tumor tissue. These receptors all come from a man aged 60 to 75 with non-small cell lung cancer.

This clonotype turned up a few times. The gene calls are TRBV12-3 or TRBV12-4 and TRBJ2-7; 9 nucleotides agree with TRBD2. Losses at the gene ends were 0 bases for V and 2 bases for J; bases not matched to a gene: 2. This CDR3 has 15 amino acids. DNA for the CDR3: TGTGCCAGCAGTTTAGCCGGCGGGAGGGCCTACGAGCAGTACTTC. This translates into CASSLAGGRAYEQYF.

As regards this clonotype: A much larger clone is a single base away; this may be a read error. V and J are TRBV6-1 and TRBJ2-7; 10 bases map to TRBD1. The CDR3 covers 14 residues. With V trimmed by 10 bases and J by 9 bases, 15 bases remained unmatched. Germline CDR1 and CDR2: MNHNS and SASEGT. CDR3 coding DNA: TGTGCCACGGCCGGGGACAGGGGAACAAAGGTGCAGTACTTC. This codes for CATAGDRGTKVQYF.

This clonotype was detected only once. One base away lies a much larger clone, so this may be a sequencing read error. V usage is TRBV4-3 and J usage is TRBJ2-1; D gene ambiguous. Germline CDR1 and CDR2: LGHNA and YSLEER. There are 13 residues in the CDR3. CDR3 sequence (DNA): TGCGCCAGCAGCCAATCCCGAGGCAATGAGCTGTTCTTC. This codes for CASSQSRGNELFF.

The sample holds many counts of this clonotype. V usage is TRBV6-1 and J usage is TRBJ1-6; D unresolved. Trimming stripped 3 bases from V and 10 bases from J, with 10 bases between. The CDR3 is 13 amino acids. CDR1 and CDR2 (germline): MNHNS, SASEGT. The CDR3 sequence: CASSDMGLSPLHF. The DNA for the CDR3 is TGTGCCAGCAGTGATATGGGTCTATCACCCCTCCACTTT.